Sequencing of this T cell receptor beta chain was carried out in a study of T-cell reconstitution after alpha-beta-depleted transplantation in children. This CDR3 has 15 residues. Germline V lookup: CDR1 SGHTA, CDR2 FQGNSA. With 0 bases removed from V and 3 bases from J, the gap between germline ends came to 9 bases. As it was prepared, the TCRbeta library received unique molecular identifiers. TCRdb fed the PCR reads into MiXCR, producing one record per CDR3 protein. The profile shows 90,000 to 100,000 distinct CDR3 sequences, more than 20% of them singletons. This clonotype has ten or more counts. The input for sequencing was PBMCs, taken before TCRalphabeta/CD19-depleted stem cell transplant. The genes are TRBV7-2 and TRBJ1-5; possible D gene TRBD1, 6 bases. The source of this sequence is a boy aged 2 to 10 with acute lymphoblastic leukemia, due to receive a stem cell transplant. The CDR3, as DNA: TGTGCCAGCAGCTTAGCCGGGACAACCAATCAGCCCCAGCATTTT. This codes for CASSLAGTTNQPQHF.